This T cell receptor beta chain was profiled in a study of blood T cell repertoires in COVID-19. Germline CDR1 reads MNHEY; CDR2 reads SVGAGI. The CDR3 is 13 amino acids. V lost 8 bases and J 5 bases, leaving 15 bases between the germline ends. Some clones are missing from TCRdb's copy, which holds only in-frame ones; the method was immunoSEQ multiplex PCR. The data show about 270,000 clones, approximately 85% seen once. This chain joins TRBV6-5 and TRBJ1-1; D perhaps matches TRBD1 (5 bases). The sample was PBMCs or T cells enriched from blood (not recorded which). This clonotype was sampled from a woman aged 50 to 60 with acute COVID-19. CDR3 loop: CASSTAQGTEAFF. CDR3 DNA: TGTGCCAGCTCGACGGCTCAGGGAACTGAAGCTTTCTTT.